This T cell receptor (beta chain) is from a study of blood T cell repertoires in COVID-19. This clone appeared a few times. Using immunoSEQ multiplex PCR, the repertoire was profiled, and TCRdb retains in-frame clones only, with some absent. This sample has 250,000 or so clones, with roughly 90% found just once. Germline-derived CDR1 and CDR2 are LNHNV and YYDKDF (reference sequence). The length of the CDR3 is 13 residues. Trimming cost V 0 bases and J 8 bases, with 10 bases left between them. The sequenced sample was peripheral blood. The chain links TRBV15 to TRBJ1-1; D uncertain. The origin of this receptor is a man in his thirties or forties with active or convalescent COVID-19. Written as DNA, the CDR3 is TGTGCCACCAGCAGAGATCCGACACAAGAAGCTTTCTTT. Amino acids: CATSRDPTQEAFF.